Listed below are T cell receptor beta chains from one sample, sequenced in a study of glioma-infiltrating T cells. Each CDR3 protein is one row after TCRdb ran MiXCR on the multiplex PCR reads. The sample has more than 300,000 distinct CDR3 sequences; 41% are singletons. Sequencing was performed on glioma tissue, nonneoplastic brain tissue, or PBMCs (not recorded which). All receptors derive from a human donor with low-grade glioma or glioblastoma, undergoing nonglioma brain surgery, or in good health (not recorded which). Each CDR3 is given with its conserved first and last residue. A D gene is named only where the DNA matches it firmly. Clone size appears in some rows only: once, few, many, or a class for an expanded clone.

cdr3_nt | cdr3_aa | clone_size | j_call | v_call | d_call
TGTGCCAGTAGTATAGGGACAGGGTACAATGAGCAGTTCTTC | CASSIGTGYNEQFF | few | TRBJ2-1 | TRBV19 | TRBD1
TGCGCCAGCAGCTACCAAGACAGAGATACGCAGTATTTT | CASSYQDRDTQYF | - | TRBJ2-3 | TRBV5-1 | -
TGCGCCAGCAGCCTCCCACCCGGGGCCCTGGACACTGAAGCTTTCTTT | CASSLPPGALDTEAFF | few | TRBJ1-1 | TRBV4-1 | -
TGCAGCGCCGACAGACCTACCTCCTACAATGAGCAGTTCTTC | CSADRPTSYNEQFF | - | TRBJ2-1 | TRBV29-1 | -
TGTGCCAGCACTGATCGGAGCGGGCCTGGGGGCACTGAAGCTTTCTTT | CASTDRSGPGGTEAFF | many | TRBJ1-1 | TRBV7-2 | -
TGTGCCAGCAGTGCGACAGTAGAAGGGCTCGATACGCAGTATTTT | CASSATVEGLDTQYF | - | TRBJ2-3 | TRBV27 | -
TGTGCCAGCAGTGATGCCGGGACAGGGGCCTACGAGCAGTACTTC | CASSDAGTGAYEQYF | - | TRBJ2-7 | TRBV25-1 | TRBD1
TGTGCCAGCAGTAGGGACGGGGCCTACGAGCAGTACTTC | CASSRDGAYEQYF | - | TRBJ2-7 | TRBV6-1 | -
TGCAGTGCTAGGGTAGCGGGAGCCCACAATGAGCAGTTCTTC | CSARVAGAHNEQFF | - | TRBJ2-1 | TRBV20-1 | TRBD2
TGTGCCAGTAGTCTCTATTCCGGGACAGGAGATACGCAGTATTTT | CASSLYSGTGDTQYF | - | TRBJ2-3 | TRBV19 | TRBD1
TGTGCCAGCAGTTTAGGTCCCAAATTGACAGTAGCCAAAAACATTCAGTACTTC | CASSLGPKLTVAKNIQYF | few | TRBJ2-4 | TRBV28 | -
TGTGCCAGTAGGCAGGGGGTGGCAGGTCAGCCCCAGCATTTT | CASRQGVAGQPQHF | - | TRBJ1-5 | TRBV19 | TRBD1
TGCGCCAGCAGGCAGCCGTCGGCGGGCACAGATACGCAGTATTTT | CASRQPSAGTDTQYF | few | TRBJ2-3 | TRBV5-1 | -
TGCAGTGCCCGGGAGGGAGGCCCCACAGATACGCAGTATTTT | CSAREGGPTDTQYF | many | TRBJ2-3 | TRBV20-1 | TRBD2
TGTGCCAGCAGCTTTGACAGGGGCCGCGCACCCCTCCACTTT | CASSFDRGRAPLHF | few | TRBJ1-6 | TRBV7-2 | TRBD1
TGTGCCAGCAGTGCCCTCGGTTTCGCGGGAGTCAATGAGCAGTTCTTC | CASSALGFAGVNEQFF | - | TRBJ2-1 | TRBV27 | TRBD2
TGTGCCACCACTCCCTTAGTTGGGGTAGGGCCCCTCAATGAGCAGTTCTTC | CATTPLVGVGPLNEQFF | once | TRBJ2-1 | TRBV6-1 | -